The TCR beta chain described here comes from a study of blood T cell repertoires in COVID-19. Clones were sequenced by immunoSEQ multiplex PCR, and TCRdb holds only the in-frame ones, with some missing. Of about 130,000 clones listed, around three quarters are singletons. Notes on this clone: Germline and junction disagree at one end, which may indicate a read error.

Sequencing input: peripheral blood. The receptor was derived from a man aged 40-49 years with active or convalescent COVID-19.

CDR3 bases: TGTGCCAGCAGTTTTTATGGCCCCGCTGCCTTC. Amino acids: CASSFYGPAAF. V usage is TRBV28 and J usage is TRBJ1-2; D not certain. The CDR3 runs to 11 residues. Germline CDR1 is MDHEN and CDR2 is SYDVKM.